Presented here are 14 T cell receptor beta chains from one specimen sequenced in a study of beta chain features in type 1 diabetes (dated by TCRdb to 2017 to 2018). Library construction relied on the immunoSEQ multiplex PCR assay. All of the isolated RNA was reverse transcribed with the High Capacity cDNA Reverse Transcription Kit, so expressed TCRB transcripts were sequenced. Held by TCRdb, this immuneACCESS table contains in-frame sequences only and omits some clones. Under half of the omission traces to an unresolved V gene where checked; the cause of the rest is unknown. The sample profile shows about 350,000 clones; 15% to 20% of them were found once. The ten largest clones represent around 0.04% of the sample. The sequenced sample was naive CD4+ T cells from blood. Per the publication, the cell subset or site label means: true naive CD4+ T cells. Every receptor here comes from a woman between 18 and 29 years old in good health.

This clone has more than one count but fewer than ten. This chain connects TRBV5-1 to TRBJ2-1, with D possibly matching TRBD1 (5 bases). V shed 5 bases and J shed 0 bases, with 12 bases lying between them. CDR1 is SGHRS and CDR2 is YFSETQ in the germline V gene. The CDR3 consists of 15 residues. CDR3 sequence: CASSSDSPSYNEQFF. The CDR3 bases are TGCGCCAGCAGTTCCGACAGCCCCTCCTACAATGAGCAGTTCTTC.

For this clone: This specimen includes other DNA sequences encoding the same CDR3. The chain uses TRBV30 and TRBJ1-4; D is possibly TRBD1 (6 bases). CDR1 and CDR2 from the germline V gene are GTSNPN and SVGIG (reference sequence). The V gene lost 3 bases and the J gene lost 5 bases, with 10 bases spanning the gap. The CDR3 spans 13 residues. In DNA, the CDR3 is TGTGCCTGGAGCGGGACACCAAATGAAAAACTGTTTTTT. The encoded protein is CAWSGTPNEKLFF.

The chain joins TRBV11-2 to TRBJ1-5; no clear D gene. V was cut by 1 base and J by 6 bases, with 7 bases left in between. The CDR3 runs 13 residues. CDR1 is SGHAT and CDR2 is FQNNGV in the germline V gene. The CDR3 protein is CASSLAKSQPQHF. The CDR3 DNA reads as TGTGCCAGCAGCTTAGCGAAGAGTCAGCCCCAGCATTTT. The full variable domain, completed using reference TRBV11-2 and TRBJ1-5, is EAGVAQSPRYKIIEKRQSVAFWCNPISGHATLYWYQQILGQGPKLLIQFQNNGVVDDSQLPKDRFSAERLKGVDSTLKIQPAKLEDSAVYLCASSLAKSQPQHFGDGTRLSIL.

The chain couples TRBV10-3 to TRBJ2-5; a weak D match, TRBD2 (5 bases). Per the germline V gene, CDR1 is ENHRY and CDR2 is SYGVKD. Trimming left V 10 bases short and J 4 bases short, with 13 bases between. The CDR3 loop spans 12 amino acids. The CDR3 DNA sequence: TGTGCCACCCGAGAAGCGGCAGAGACCCAGTACTTC. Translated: CATREAAETQYF.

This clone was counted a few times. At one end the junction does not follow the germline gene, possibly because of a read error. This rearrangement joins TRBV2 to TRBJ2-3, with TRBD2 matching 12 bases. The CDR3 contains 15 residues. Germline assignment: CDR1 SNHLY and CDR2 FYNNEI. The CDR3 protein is CASIRTSGNTHTQYF. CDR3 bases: TGTGCCAGCATCCGGACTAGCGGGAACACACATACGCAGTATTTT.

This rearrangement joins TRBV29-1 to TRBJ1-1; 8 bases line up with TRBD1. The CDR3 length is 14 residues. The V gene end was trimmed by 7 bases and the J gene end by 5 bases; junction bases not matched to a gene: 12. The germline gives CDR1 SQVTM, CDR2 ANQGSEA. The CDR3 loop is CSAQGAQAGTEAFF. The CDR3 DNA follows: TGCAGCGCCCAGGGGGCGCAGGCCGGTACTGAAGCTTTCTTT.

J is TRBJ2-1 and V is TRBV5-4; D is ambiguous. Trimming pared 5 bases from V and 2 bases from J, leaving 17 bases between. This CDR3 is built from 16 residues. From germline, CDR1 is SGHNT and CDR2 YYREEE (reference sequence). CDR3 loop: CASSSATVRTYNEQFF. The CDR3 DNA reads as TGTGCCAGCAGTTCGGCAACAGTTCGGACCTACAATGAGCAGTTCTTC.

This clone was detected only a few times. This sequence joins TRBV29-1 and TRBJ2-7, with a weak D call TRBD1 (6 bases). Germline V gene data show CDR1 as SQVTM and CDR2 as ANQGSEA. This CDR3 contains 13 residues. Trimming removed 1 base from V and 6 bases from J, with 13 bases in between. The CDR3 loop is CSVEVSTGLEQYF. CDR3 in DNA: TGCAGCGTTGAAGTGTCTACAGGGCTCGAGCAGTACTTC.

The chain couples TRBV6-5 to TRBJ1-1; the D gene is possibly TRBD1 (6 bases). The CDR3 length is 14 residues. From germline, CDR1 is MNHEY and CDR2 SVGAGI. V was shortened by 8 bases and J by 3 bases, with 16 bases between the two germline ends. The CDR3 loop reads CASGGGQPHTEAFF. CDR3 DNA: TGTGCCAGCGGGGGGGGACAACCGCACACTGAAGCTTTCTTT.

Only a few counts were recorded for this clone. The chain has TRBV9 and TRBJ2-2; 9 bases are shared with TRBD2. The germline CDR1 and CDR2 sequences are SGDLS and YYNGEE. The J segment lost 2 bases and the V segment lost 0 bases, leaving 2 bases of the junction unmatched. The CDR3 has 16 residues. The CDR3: CASSVVSGRNTGELFF. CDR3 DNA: TGTGCCAGCAGCGTAGTTAGCGGGAGAAACACCGGGGAGCTGTTTTTT.

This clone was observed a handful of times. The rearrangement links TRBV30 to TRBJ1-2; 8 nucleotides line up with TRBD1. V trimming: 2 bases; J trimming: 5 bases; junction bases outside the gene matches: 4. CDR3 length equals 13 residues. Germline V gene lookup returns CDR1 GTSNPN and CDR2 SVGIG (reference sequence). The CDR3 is CAWSRDRGYGYTF. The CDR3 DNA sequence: TGTGCCTGGAGTCGCGACAGGGGATATGGCTACACCTTC.

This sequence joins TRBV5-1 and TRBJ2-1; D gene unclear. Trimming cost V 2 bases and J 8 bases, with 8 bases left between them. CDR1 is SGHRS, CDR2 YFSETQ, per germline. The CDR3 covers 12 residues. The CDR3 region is CASSLQLDEQFF. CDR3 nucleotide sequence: TGCGCCAGCAGCTTACAGTTGGATGAGCAGTTCTTC.

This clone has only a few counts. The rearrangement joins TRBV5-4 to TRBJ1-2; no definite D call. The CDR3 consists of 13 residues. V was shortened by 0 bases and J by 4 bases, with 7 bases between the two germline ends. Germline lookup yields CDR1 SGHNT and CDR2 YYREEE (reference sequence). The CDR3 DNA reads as TGTGCCAGCAGCTTGGGACACGTCTATGGCTACACCTTC. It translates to CASSLGHVYGYTF.

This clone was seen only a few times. CDR3 amino acids: CASSERRTNQPQHF. CDR3 nucleotides: TGTGCCAGCAGTGAACGGCGGACTAATCAGCCCCAGCATTTT. The rearrangement joins TRBV2 to TRBJ1-5; D remains ambiguous. V was trimmed by 2 bases and J by 4 bases, leaving 9 bases between them. This CDR3 has 14 amino acids. The germline V gene encodes CDR1 SNHLY and CDR2 FYNNEI.